These 10 T cell receptor beta chains originate from one sample sequenced in a study of T cell responses to AZD1222 COVID-19 vaccine. Sequencing used immunoSEQ multiplex PCR; TCRdb keeps in-frame clones, though not all of them. The sample holds 130,000 to 150,000 clones, about 91% seen once. Sequences were derived from peripheral blood, sampled on day 0 of AZD1222 vaccination. Receptors were obtained from an adult in good health.

The chain carries TRBV10-3 and TRBJ1-6, with D tentatively TRBD1 (6 bases). The V end lost 5 bases, the J end lost 11 bases, and 16 bases lay between the germline ends. Germline lookup yields CDR1 ENHRY and CDR2 SYGVKD. The CDR3 runs to 14 residues. This chain's CDR3 is CAISSRDTGTPLHF. The DNA of the CDR3 is TGTGCCATCAGTTCCCGGGACACCGGAACACCCCTCCACTTT.

J is TRBJ1-2 and V is TRBV6-5; D gene unclear. The CDR3 has 16 residues. CDR1 MNHEY and CDR2 SVGAGI come from the germline V gene. V shed 3 bases and J shed 5 bases, with 19 bases lying between them. CDR3 in DNA: TGTGCCAGCAGTTATCCCATAGGCAGGCAGAGATATGGCTACACCTTC. This gives the protein CASSYPIGRQRYGYTF.

The chain employs TRBV19 and TRBJ1-6, with D perhaps TRBD1 (6 bases). The germline CDR1 and CDR2 sequences are LNHDA and SQIVND (reference sequence). V dropped 5 bases and J dropped 0 bases, with 17 bases sitting between them. This CDR3 has 18 amino acids. This chain's CDR3 is CASSPLGHSGSYNSPLHF. In DNA form, the CDR3 reads TGTGCCAGTAGTCCACTGGGACACTCTGGCTCCTATAATTCACCCCTCCACTTT.

The chain has TRBV18 and TRBJ1-1, with a tentative D call TRBD1 (6 bases). Germline values: CDR1 KGHSH, CDR2 LQKENI. This CDR3 spans 14 amino acids. V was cut by 4 bases and J by 4 bases, with 13 bases left in between. This chain's CDR3 is CASSQGGQSTEAFF. CDR3 bases: TGTGCCAGCTCACAAGGGGGGCAGAGCACTGAAGCTTTCTTT.

This clone was found once. The J gene is TRBJ1-3, the V gene TRBV5-6; D is ambiguous. Germline V lookup: CDR1 SGHDT, CDR2 YYEEEE. The CDR3 spans 14 residues. Trimming removed 0 bases from V and 0 bases from J, with 4 bases in between. CDR3 amino acids: CASSLGVSGNTIYF. The CDR3 bases are TGTGCCAGCAGCTTGGGGGTCTCTGGAAACACCATATATTTT.

The chain uses TRBV5-4 and TRBJ2-5; no clear D gene. Germline V gene lookup returns CDR1 SGHNT and CDR2 YYREEE (reference sequence). The ends were cut back, 0 bases at V and 4 bases at J, with 10 bases in the middle. The CDR3 sequence is 14 residues long. CDR3 region: CASSLAKQAETQYF. DNA of the CDR3: TGTGCCAGCAGCTTGGCCAAGCAGGCAGAGACCCAGTACTTC.

The CDR3 sequence is CASSLGGQGGREQYF. For the CDR3, the DNA is TGTGCCAGCAGCCTAGGCGGACAGGGAGGCCGCGAGCAGTACTTC. This chain links TRBV5-4 with TRBJ2-7; 8 nucleotides align to TRBD1. CDR1 and CDR2 from the germline V gene are SGHNT and YYREEE (reference sequence). CDR3 length equals 15 residues. J lost 6 bases, V lost 4 bases, and 12 bases had no gene match.

CDR3 loop: CASSPPGHTDTQYF. In DNA form, the CDR3 reads TGTGCCAGCAGTCCCCCCGGACACACAGATACGCAGTATTTT. The chain couples TRBV28 to TRBJ2-3; D perhaps matches TRBD1 (5 bases). The CDR3 has 14 residues. The ends were cut back, 5 bases at V and 2 bases at J, with 11 bases in the middle. Germline CDR1 reads MDHEN; CDR2 reads SYDVKM.

V gene TRBV30 combines with J gene TRBJ2-2; 12 nucleotides match TRBD1. The CDR3 is 16 amino acids. Trimming removed 4 bases from V and 5 bases from J; junction bases left unmatched: 8. Germline loops: CDR1 GTSNPN, CDR2 SVGIG (reference sequence). The chain's CDR3 is CAWTTGTGGATGELFF. CDR3 DNA: TGTGCCTGGACGACCGGGACAGGGGGCGCGACCGGGGAGCTGTTTTTT.

The chain couples TRBV18 to TRBJ2-3, with no clear D. CDR1 and CDR2 (germline): KGHSH, LQKENI. V gave up 4 bases and J gave up 0 bases, with 8 bases separating them. This CDR3 region has 14 residues. The CDR3: CASSLTDSTDTQYF. The CDR3 bases are TGTGCCAGCTCACTGACTGACAGCACAGATACGCAGTATTTT. The whole variable domain, filled in from reference TRBV18 and TRBJ2-3, reads NAGVMQNPRHLVRRRGQEARLRCSPMKGHSHVYWYRQLPEEGLKFMVYLQKENIIDESGMPKERFSAEFPKEGPSILRIQQVVRGDSAAYFCASSLTDSTDTQYFGPGTRLTVL.